A selection of T cell receptor beta chains follows, all from one sample in a study of cytomegalovirus exposure and HLA in healthy donors. Sequencing used immunoSEQ multiplex PCR; TCRdb keeps in-frame clones, though not all of them. The repertoire has 120,000 to 150,000 clones, under 85% of them found once; the top ten carry roughly 6.7%. Sequencing was carried out using PBMCs. Source of these receptors: a woman between 40 and 50 years old in good health and CMV-seropositive. Each CDR3 is given with its conserved first and last residue. A D gene is named only where the DNA matches it firmly. Clone sizes are given selectively: once, few, many, or a class where the clone is expanded.

j_gene: TRBJ2-3
abundance: NA
d_gene: TRBD1
v_gene: TRBV14
CDR3nt: TGTGCCAGCAGTAGCAGGGGGCGCATAACAGATACGCAGTATTTT
CDR3aa: CASSSRGRITDTQYF

j_gene: TRBJ1-6
abundance: NA
d_gene: NA
v_gene: TRBV7-9
CDR3nt: TGTGCCAGCAGCTTAGATCTAGGATTGCTTTCACCCCTCCACTTT
CDR3aa: CASSLDLGLLSPLHF

j_gene: TRBJ1-2
abundance: NA
d_gene: TRBD1
v_gene: TRBV5-6
CDR3nt: TGTGCCAGCAGCATAACCCCGGGACAGGTCTTTGGCTACACCTTC
CDR3aa: CASSITPGQVFGYTF

j_gene: TRBJ2-1
abundance: NA
d_gene: TRBD2
v_gene: TRBV11-2
CDR3nt: TGTGCCAGCAGCTCGCGACTAGCGGGGGGGGGCTACAATGAGCAGTTCTTC
CDR3aa: CASSSRLAGGGYNEQFF

j_gene: TRBJ2-7
abundance: NA
d_gene: NA
v_gene: TRBV6-7
CDR3nt: TGTGCCAGCAGTTACTCGGGCGGTGACAGATTTTACTACGAGCAGTACTTC
CDR3aa: CASSYSGGDRFYYEQYF

j_gene: TRBJ1-4
abundance: NA
d_gene: TRBD1
v_gene: TRBV6-1
CDR3nt: TGTGCCAGCAGTGCCGGGACAGGGGAGGCAACTAATGAAAAACTGTTTTTT
CDR3aa: CASSAGTGEATNEKLFF

j_gene: TRBJ1-2
abundance: NA
d_gene: NA
v_gene: TRBV5-1
CDR3nt: TGCGCCAGCCGACGGGATCTCCAAGTTGGCTACACCTTC
CDR3aa: CASRRDLQVGYTF

j_gene: TRBJ2-3
abundance: NA
d_gene: NA
v_gene: TRBV6-8
CDR3nt: TGTGCCAGCAGTTACTCGTTGCGGGGGCCTAGAGGTACGCAGTATTTT
CDR3aa: CASSYSLRGPRGTQYF

j_gene: TRBJ2-1
abundance: NA
d_gene: NA
v_gene: TRBV28
CDR3nt: TGTGCCTTCGGTCGCAACAATGAGCAGTTCTTC
CDR3aa: CAFGRNNEQFF

j_gene: TRBJ1-1
abundance: NA
d_gene: NA
v_gene: TRBV25-1
CDR3nt: TGTGCCAGCAGTATGAGTACTGAAGCTTTCTTT
CDR3aa: CASSMSTEAFF

j_gene: TRBJ2-1
abundance: NA
d_gene: TRBD2
v_gene: TRBV5-6
CDR3nt: TGTGCCAGCAGCTTGGGAGCGGGGGGGCCATTCGGTGAGCAGTTCTTC
CDR3aa: CASSLGAGGPFGEQFF

j_gene: TRBJ2-7
abundance: NA
d_gene: NA
v_gene: TRBV5-1
CDR3nt: TGCGCCAGCAGCTTAACAGCTACTGCCTACGAGCAGTACTTC
CDR3aa: CASSLTATAYEQYF

j_gene: TRBJ2-3
abundance: NA
d_gene: NA
v_gene: TRBV11-3
CDR3nt: TGTGCCAGCAGCTTACAGGGTAGTCCCACAGATACGCAGTATTTT
CDR3aa: CASSLQGSPTDTQYF

j_gene: TRBJ2-7
abundance: once
d_gene: NA
v_gene: TRBV5-6
CDR3nt: TGTGCCAGCAGAGTTTATGACATCTCCTACGAGCAGTACTTC
CDR3aa: CASRVYDISYEQYF

j_gene: TRBJ2-3
abundance: NA
d_gene: TRBD1
v_gene: TRBV4-1
CDR3nt: TGCGCCAGCAGCCAAGGGGACAGGGAATCAGATACGCAGTATTTT
CDR3aa: CASSQGDRESDTQYF

j_gene: TRBJ2-5
abundance: once
d_gene: TRBD1
v_gene: TRBV4-2
CDR3nt: TGTGCCAGCACTATCGGACAGGAAAATTGTGAGACCCAGTACTTC
CDR3aa: CASTIGQENCETQYF

j_gene: TRBJ2-1
abundance: NA
d_gene: NA
v_gene: TRBV10-3
CDR3nt: TGTGCCATCGCCACTGTCAATGAGCAGTTCTTC
CDR3aa: CAIATVNEQFF

j_gene: TRBJ1-1
abundance: NA
d_gene: TRBD1
v_gene: TRBV28
CDR3nt: TGTGCCAGCAGCCCTCAGGGGGCGAAAGGCGAAGCTTTCTTT
CDR3aa: CASSPQGAKGEAFF

j_gene: TRBJ2-3
abundance: once
d_gene: TRBD2
v_gene: TRBV19
CDR3nt: TGTGCCAGTAGTATAGTAGCGGGGGGGGGAGATACGCAGTATTTT
CDR3aa: CASSIVAGGGDTQYF

j_gene: TRBJ1-2
abundance: NA
d_gene: NA
v_gene: TRBV7-9
CDR3nt: TGTGCCAGCAGCTTAGAATTTTCCCGGACTCTGGAGGGCTACACCTTC
CDR3aa: CASSLEFSRTLEGYTF

j_gene: TRBJ1-4
abundance: few
d_gene: NA
v_gene: TRBV4-2
CDR3nt: TGTGCCAGCAGCCAAGATCAAGGGGGAAAACTGTTTTTT
CDR3aa: CASSQDQGGKLFF

j_gene: TRBJ2-5
abundance: NA
d_gene: NA
v_gene: TRBV23-1
CDR3nt: TGCGCCAGCAGTTGCTTTCTCGGCCCAGGGGAGACCCAGTACTTC
CDR3aa: CASSCFLGPGETQYF

j_gene: TRBJ2-1
abundance: NA
d_gene: NA
v_gene: TRBV7-2
CDR3nt: TGTGCCAGCAGCTTACAGGGGGGCTACAATGAGCAGTTCTTC
CDR3aa: CASSLQGGYNEQFF

j_gene: TRBJ2-7
abundance: NA
d_gene: NA
v_gene: TRBV6-1
CDR3nt: TGTGCCAGCAGGGAACTACCGGTCACCACCTACGAGCAGTACTTC
CDR3aa: CASRELPVTTYEQYF

j_gene: TRBJ1-3
abundance: NA
d_gene: NA
v_gene: TRBV6-6
CDR3nt: TGTGCCAGCAGCCTCTTGGGGCTAACTGGAAACACCATATATTTT
CDR3aa: CASSLLGLTGNTIYF

j_gene: TRBJ2-3
abundance: few
d_gene: NA
v_gene: TRBV10-2
CDR3nt: TGCGCCAGCAGAGGGGCTAAAGGGGCAGATACGCAGTATTTT
CDR3aa: CASRGAKGADTQYF

j_gene: TRBJ1-2
abundance: NA
d_gene: NA
v_gene: TRBV19
CDR3nt: TGTGCCAGTAGTATAACACCCCTCTATGGCTACACCTTC
CDR3aa: CASSITPLYGYTF

j_gene: TRBJ2-5
abundance: NA
d_gene: TRBD1
v_gene: TRBV4-2
CDR3nt: TGTGCCAGCAGCCAAGACCCCACAGGGGGTTATGAGACCCAGTACTTC
CDR3aa: CASSQDPTGGYETQYF

j_gene: TRBJ1-1
abundance: NA
d_gene: TRBD1
v_gene: TRBV20-1
CDR3nt: TGCAGTGCAGGGGACAGCGCTGAAGCTTTCTTT
CDR3aa: CSAGDSAEAFF

j_gene: TRBJ2-5
abundance: NA
d_gene: TRBD2
v_gene: TRBV27
CDR3nt: TGTGCCAGCAGGGGCGGGACTAGCGGGGGGGAGACCCAGTACTTC
CDR3aa: CASRGGTSGGETQYF

j_gene: TRBJ2-1
abundance: NA
d_gene: NA
v_gene: TRBV27
CDR3nt: TGTGCCAGCACCCAGACTGTGGGACTCAGTGAGCAGTTCTTC
CDR3aa: CASTQTVGLSEQFF

j_gene: TRBJ1-6
abundance: NA
d_gene: TRBD1
v_gene: TRBV28
CDR3nt: TGTGCCAGCAGTGGGGACAGGGAACCCCTCCACTTT
CDR3aa: CASSGDREPLHF

j_gene: TRBJ1-2
abundance: NA
d_gene: NA
v_gene: TRBV4-1
CDR3nt: TGCGCCAGCAGCCAAGATCTACAGACAGTCTATGGCTACACCTTC
CDR3aa: CASSQDLQTVYGYTF

j_gene: TRBJ1-1
abundance: NA
d_gene: TRBD1
v_gene: TRBV5-1
CDR3nt: TGCGCCAGCAGCAGACAGGGCGCGAGCACTGAAGCTTTCTTT
CDR3aa: CASSRQGASTEAFF

j_gene: TRBJ2-7
abundance: NA
d_gene: NA
v_gene: TRBV6-1
CDR3nt: TGTGCCAGCAGTATACAGGTTAGCTCCTACGAGCAGTACTTC
CDR3aa: CASSIQVSSYEQYF

j_gene: TRBJ1-4
abundance: few
d_gene: NA
v_gene: TRBV2
CDR3nt: TGTGCCAGCAGGGCCGGGACTGAAAATGAAAAACTGTTTTTT
CDR3aa: CASRAGTENEKLFF

j_gene: TRBJ2-1
abundance: NA
d_gene: NA
v_gene: TRBV6-1
CDR3nt: TGTGCCAGCCGACAGTTTTACAATGAGCAGTTCTTC
CDR3aa: CASRQFYNEQFF

j_gene: TRBJ1-6
abundance: NA
d_gene: NA
v_gene: TRBV27
CDR3nt: TGTGCCAGCAGTTTGGTCAGGTTCGATTCACCCCTCCACTTT
CDR3aa: CASSLVRFDSPLHF

j_gene: TRBJ1-5
abundance: once
d_gene: NA
v_gene: TRBV27
CDR3nt: TGTGCCAGCAGTTTATCTGGTACAGCCGCCGGGCCCCAGCATTTT
CDR3aa: CASSLSGTAAGPQHF

j_gene: TRBJ1-1
abundance: once
d_gene: NA
v_gene: TRBV11-2
CDR3nt: TGTGCCAGCAGCTTTGCGCTTCGTCTGAACACTGAAGCTTTCTTT
CDR3aa: CASSFALRLNTEAFF

j_gene: TRBJ1-5
abundance: few
d_gene: NA
v_gene: TRBV6-1
CDR3nt: TGTGCCTGTAGCCCGCAGCATTTT
CDR3aa: CACSPQHF